This is a list of T cell receptor beta chains from one sample in a study of blood T cell repertoires in COVID-19. The table came from immunoSEQ multiplex PCR; TCRdb's copy has only in-frame clones and leaves some out. The data contain approximately 350,000 clones, approximately 86% of them singletons. Sequences were obtained from peripheral blood. The receptors come from a woman in her sixties with COVID-19, enrolled during active disease. Both conserved end residues are part of each CDR3. Fields, in order: clone size, V gene, J gene, D gene, CDR3 protein, CDR3 DNA. The D gene is left open where the match is weak. Where a row states a size, it is once, few, many or the class of an expanded clone; other rows omit it.

NA	TRBV11-3	TRBJ2-1	TRBD2	CASSYGLATYNEQFF	TGTGCCAGCAGCTACGGACTAGCGACCTACAATGAGCAGTTCTTC
NA	TRBV6-5	TRBJ2-7	NA	CASRLSTTGSYEQYF	TGTGCCAGCAGACTATCAACTACCGGGAGCTACGAGCAGTACTTC
NA	TRBV10-2	TRBJ2-2	NA	CASSELGLFTGELFF	TGCGCCAGCAGTGAGTTGGGACTTTTTACCGGGGAGCTGTTTTTT
NA	TRBV19	TRBJ2-6	NA	CASSLGTGANVLTF	TGTGCCAGTAGTTTGGGCACAGGAGCCAACGTCCTGACTTTC
NA	TRBV5-1	TRBJ2-3	TRBD2	CASSWGLAGGQSDTQYF	TGCGCCAGCAGCTGGGGACTAGCGGGGGGGCAATCAGATACGCAGTATTTT
NA	TRBV7-2	TRBJ2-2	TRBD1	CASSHQKAQGVLGELFF	TGTGCCAGCAGCCACCAAAAGGCACAGGGGGTCCTCGGGGAGCTGTTTTTT
NA	TRBV19	TRBJ1-4	TRBD1	CASSFSLTTGREKLFF	TGTGCCAGTAGTTTTTCGCTCACGACAGGGCGGGAAAAACTGTTTTTT
NA	TRBV5-1	TRBJ2-2	TRBD2	CASSSTSGGTAGELFF	TGCGCCAGCAGCTCAACTAGCGGGGGGACCGCCGGGGAGCTGTTTTTT
NA	TRBV19	TRBJ1-2	NA	CASRRDGSANYGYTF	TGTGCCAGTAGGCGGGACGGCAGCGCTAACTATGGCTACACCTTC
NA	TRBV30	TRBJ1-1	TRBD1	CAWKQGGRDTEAFF	TGTGCCTGGAAACAGGGGGGGCGGGACACTGAAGCTTTCTTT
few	TRBV28	TRBJ2-7	TRBD1	CASSSASGQGEVEQYF	TGTGCCAGCAGCTCCGCCTCCGGACAGGGGGAGGTCGAGCAGTACTTC
few	TRBV10-3	TRBJ1-1	TRBD1	CAISGRQGGTEAFF	TGTGCCATCAGTGGACGACAGGGGGGCACTGAAGCTTTCTTT
NA	TRBV7-3	TRBJ2-7	NA	CASSLTPIDLDEQYF	TGTGCCAGCAGCTTAACGCCCATAGATCTCGACGAGCAGTACTTC
NA	TRBV30	TRBJ1-1	NA	CAWSRRVGTEAFF	TGTGCCTGGAGTAGGCGGGTGGGCACTGAAGCTTTCTTT
NA	TRBV4-1	TRBJ2-4	NA	CASSHYGTAGNIQYF	TGCGCCAGCAGCCACTACGGGACAGCGGGAAACATTCAGTACTTC
few	TRBV10-3	TRBJ1-1	TRBD1	CAIRLQGDTEAFF	TGTGCCATCAGGCTCCAGGGGGACACTGAAGCTTTCTTT
NA	TRBV5-1	TRBJ1-1	TRBD1	CASRPDRGSFTEAFF	TGCGCCAGCAGACCCGACAGGGGGTCCTTCACTGAAGCTTTCTTT
NA	TRBV5-4	TRBJ2-3	NA	CASALTPTETGTDTQYF	TGTGCCAGTGCACTGACTCCGACAGAGACCGGCACAGATACGCAGTATTTT
NA	TRBV13	TRBJ2-7	TRBD2	CASSARLAGGSYEQYF	TGTGCCAGCAGCGCCCGACTAGCGGGGGGTTCCTACGAGCAGTACTTC
NA	TRBV11-3	TRBJ2-5	TRBD2	CASSLVRLAGLQETQYF	TGTGCCAGCAGCTTAGTCCGACTAGCGGGGCTCCAAGAGACCCAGTACTTC
NA	TRBV13	TRBJ1-2	NA	CASSPTRGVNYGYTF	TGTGCCAGCAGCCCGACCCGGGGGGTTAACTATGGCTACACCTTC
NA	TRBV27	TRBJ2-7	NA	CASSSGSWGEQYF	TGTGCCAGCAGTTCGGGGAGTTGGGGCGAGCAGTACTTC
NA	TRBV7-2	TRBJ2-7	TRBD1	CASRSPGQGNYEQYF	TGTGCCAGCAGGTCCCCGGGACAGGGCAACTACGAGCAGTACTTC
NA	TRBV12-3/TRBV12-4	TRBJ2-1	NA	CASSPEREQFF	TGTGCCAGCAGCCCTGAGCGGGAGCAGTTCTTC
few	TRBV7-3	TRBJ1-2	NA	CASSRRQPSYTF	TGTGCCAGCAGCCGAAGACAGCCCTCCTACACCTTC
NA	TRBV7-3	TRBJ2-2	TRBD1	CASSDRAPADTGELFF	TGTGCCAGCAGCGACAGGGCACCTGCGGACACCGGGGAGCTGTTTTTT
NA	TRBV7-9	TRBJ1-1	TRBD1	CASSLAGRGLTEAFF	TGTGCCAGCAGCTTAGCGGGCAGGGGGCTCACTGAAGCTTTCTTT
NA	TRBV5-4	TRBJ2-7	NA	CASSTNRVEQYF	TGTGCCAGCAGCACAAACAGGGTCGAGCAGTACTTC
NA	TRBV4-3	TRBJ1-1	NA	CASSQEGPGAEAFF	TGCGCCAGCAGCCAAGAGGGCCCAGGGGCTGAAGCTTTCTTT
NA	TRBV5-4	TRBJ2-1	TRBD2	CASSPGTSGGRNEQFF	TGTGCCAGCAGCCCCGGGACTAGCGGGGGTAGGAATGAGCAGTTCTTC
NA	TRBV30	TRBJ1-5	NA	CAWSAGMINQPQHF	TGTGCCTGGAGTGCGGGGATGATTAATCAGCCCCAGCATTTT
NA	TRBV4-1	TRBJ2-3	TRBD2	CASSLWTSGGLTDTQYF	TGCGCCAGCAGCCTATGGACTAGCGGGGGGTTAACGGATACGCAGTATTTT
NA	TRBV9	TRBJ2-3	NA	CASSVLSGTSSTDTQYF	TGTGCCAGCAGCGTGCTAAGCGGGACATCTAGCACAGATACGCAGTATTTT
NA	TRBV5-6	TRBJ2-7	NA	CASSLLGTQSSYEQYF	TGTGCCAGCAGCTTGTTAGGGACTCAGTCCTCCTACGAGCAGTACTTC
NA	TRBV7-2	TRBJ2-5	TRBD2	CASSRQGGGGMETQYF	TGTGCCAGCAGCCGCCAGGGAGGCGGGGGAATGGAGACCCAGTACTTC
NA	TRBV7-9	TRBJ1-4	NA	CASSKTRQAATNEKLFF	TGTGCCAGCAGCAAAACGAGACAGGCCGCAACTAATGAAAAACTGTTTTTT
NA	TRBV2	TRBJ2-7	TRBD1	CASSELGQGNEQYF	TGTGCCAGCAGTGAGCTGGGACAGGGGAACGAGCAGTACTTC
NA	TRBV7-9	TRBJ1-6	NA	CASSFLSDSPLHF	TGTGCCAGCAGCTTTCTGAGTGATTCACCCCTCCACTTT
NA	TRBV5-6	TRBJ2-7	TRBD2	CASSATHGGVGYEQYF	TGTGCCAGCAGCGCCACTCACGGGGGGGTTGGATACGAGCAGTACTTC
NA	TRBV2	TRBJ1-2	NA	CASRPQGGGYTF	TGTGCCAGCAGACCGCAGGGAGGGGGCTACACCTTC
NA	TRBV2	TRBJ2-1	NA	CASAEGQRAYNEQFF	TGTGCCAGCGCGGAGGGACAGAGGGCGTACAATGAGCAGTTCTTC
NA	TRBV6-5	TRBJ2-6	NA	CASSRSSGANVLTF	TGTGCCAGCAGTCGGAGCTCTGGGGCCAACGTCCTGACTTTC
NA	TRBV24-1	TRBJ2-3	NA	CATSGSKYRGGDGSTDTQYF	TGTGCCACCAGTGGCTCCAAGTACAGGGGGGGGGACGGTAGCACAGATACGCAGTATTTT
NA	TRBV12-5	TRBJ1-1	NA	CASGADRNTEAFF	TGTGCTAGTGGTGCCGACAGGAACACTGAAGCTTTCTTT
NA	TRBV6-6	TRBJ2-3	NA	CASNRGPGDTQYF	TGTGCCAGCAATCGGGGGCCTGGAGATACGCAGTATTTT
NA	TRBV5-1	TRBJ2-7	TRBD2	CASGTSGGDYEQYF	TGCGCCAGCGGTACTAGCGGGGGGGACTACGAGCAGTACTTC
NA	TRBV19	TRBJ1-3	TRBD1	CASQDRGGSGNTIYF	TGTGCCAGCCAGGACAGGGGTGGCTCTGGAAACACCATATATTTT
NA	TRBV7-3	TRBJ2-7	NA	CASSPGVGEGYEQYF	TGTGCCAGCAGCCCTGGTGTGGGCGAGGGCTACGAGCAGTACTTC
NA	TRBV28	TRBJ1-2	NA	CASSIPSRRAYGYTF	TGTGCCAGCAGCATCCCATCTAGGAGAGCTTATGGCTACACCTTC
NA	TRBV15	TRBJ2-7	TRBD2	CATSSGGGAAEQYF	TGTGCCACCAGCAGCGGGGGGGGTGCCGCCGAGCAGTACTTC
once	TRBV27	TRBJ1-4	TRBD1	CASSKSRDREKLFF	TGTGCCAGCAGCAAGTCCCGGGACAGGGAAAAACTGTTTTTT
NA	TRBV6-5	TRBJ1-5	NA	CASRTQAYSNQPQHF	TGTGCCAGCAGAACACAGGCTTATAGCAATCAGCCCCAGCATTTT
NA	TRBV7-2	TRBJ2-5	NA	CASSLVRADETQYF	TGTGCCAGCAGCTTAGTGCGGGCCGATGAGACCCAGTACTTC
NA	TRBV7-2	TRBJ2-5	NA	CASSLYSTGGQETQYF	TGTGCCAGCAGCTTGTATAGCACTGGAGGCCAAGAGACCCAGTACTTC
NA	TRBV5-1	TRBJ2-3	NA	CASSLQGFSDTQYF	TGCGCCAGCAGCTTACAGGGTTTCTCAGATACGCAGTATTTT
NA	TRBV9	TRBJ1-4	NA	CASSSGINEKLFF	TGTGCCAGCAGCTCGGGAATAAATGAAAAACTGTTTTTT